What follows are 23 T cell receptor beta chains derived from one specimen sequenced in a study of technical replicates of blood from several donors. TCRdb's copy holds only in-frame clones and misses some; the assay was immunoSEQ multiplex PCR. The sample consists of 45,000 to 65,000 clones, around 96% of them appearing once. The specimen was PBMCs. These receptors all stem from a human donor in good health. Some clones in this sample may be carry-over from other donors' samples.

V usage is TRBV7-9 and J usage is TRBJ2-1; D perhaps matches TRBD2 (6 bases). CDR1 and CDR2 (germline): SEHNR, FQNEAQ (reference sequence). The CDR3 is 13 amino acids. V was cut by 1 base and J by 12 bases, with 13 bases left in between. CDR3 nucleotides: TGTGCCAGCAGCTTAGGGGACTCTCGGGGGCAGTTCTTC. This encodes CASSLGDSRGQFF.

This rearrangement joins TRBV5-5 to TRBJ1-5; D not certain. Per the germline V gene, CDR1 is SGHKS and CDR2 is YYEKEE (reference sequence). The V and J ends lost 0 bases and 7 bases respectively, with 14 bases between them. The CDR3 runs 15 residues. The CDR3 is CASSLAAQAGQPQHF. The CDR3, as DNA: TGTGCCAGCAGCTTGGCCGCCCAGGCAGGACAGCCCCAGCATTTT.

This chain connects TRBV5-6 to TRBJ2-1; 7 bases are shared with TRBD1. Germline trimming cut 4 bases from V and 7 bases from J; bases unmatched to any gene: 11. Germline V lookup: CDR1 SGHDT, CDR2 YYEEEE. This CDR3 contains 15 residues. CDR3: CASSQWTGPGNEQFF. DNA of the CDR3: TGTGCCAGCAGCCAGTGGACAGGCCCAGGAAATGAGCAGTTCTTC.

The chain uses TRBV19 and TRBJ2-1; maybe TRBD2 (6 bases). There are 16 residues in the CDR3. CDR1 is LNHDA and CDR2 is SQIVND in the germline V gene (reference sequence). Trimming shortened V by 7 bases and J by 0 bases, and 16 bases separated the two germline ends. The chain's CDR3 is CASTVSGYSSYNEQFF. The DNA for the CDR3 is TGTGCCAGTACCGTAAGCGGGTATAGCTCCTACAATGAGCAGTTCTTC. Full variable domain (missing parts from reference TRBV19 and TRBJ2-1): DGGITQSPKYLFRKEGQNVTLSCEQNLNHDAMYWYRQDPGQGLRLIYYSQIVNDFQKGDIAEGYSVSREKKESFPLTVTSAQKNPTAFYLCASTVSGYSSYNEQFFGPGTRLTVL.

The rearrangement links TRBV14 to TRBJ2-1; 11 nucleotides align to TRBD2. The length of the CDR3 is 16 residues. Germline-derived CDR1 and CDR2 are SGHDN and FVKESK. J lost 2 bases, V lost 2 bases, and 2 bases had no gene match. CDR3 loop: CASSQQLAGAYNEQFF. The CDR3 coding sequence is TGTGCCAGCAGCCAACAACTAGCGGGAGCCTACAATGAGCAGTTCTTC.

The chain combines TRBV4-1 with TRBJ2-7, with TRBD1 as a possible D gene (5 bases). The CDR3 sequence is 15 residues long. Trimming took 0 bases from V and 6 from J, leaving 15 bases between them. Germline V gene sequence: CDR1 MGHRA, CDR2 YSYEKL. CDR3 sequence reads: CASSQDRVNPLEQYF. In DNA form, the CDR3 reads TGCGCCAGCAGCCAAGACAGGGTGAATCCTCTCGAGCAGTACTTC.

The rearrangement joins TRBV27 to TRBJ1-5, with D tentatively TRBD1 (5 bases). Germline CDR1 reads MNHEY; CDR2 reads SMNVEV (reference sequence). V shed 10 bases and J shed 3 bases, with 16 bases lying between them. The length of the CDR3 is 14 residues. The CDR3 region has the DNA TGTGCCACTACAAGGGGCAGGACCAATCAGCCCCAGCATTTT. Encoded protein: CATTRGRTNQPQHF.

The chain employs TRBV7-2 and TRBJ1-1; unclear D gene. From germline, CDR1 is SGHTA and CDR2 FQGNSA. The V end was cut by 5 bases, the J end by 4 bases, with 14 bases between. The CDR3 totals 14 residues. This CDR3 reads CASSSNSLPTEAFF. In DNA form, the CDR3 reads TGTGCCAGCAGCAGCAACTCCCTCCCCACTGAAGCTTTCTTT.

The genes are TRBV19 and TRBJ1-2; the match to TRBD1 covers 8 bases. After removal of 6 bases from V and 3 bases from J, the junction contained 9 bases not matched to a gene. This CDR3 has 15 amino acids. From germline, CDR1 is LNHDA and CDR2 SQIVND (reference sequence). The CDR3 region has the DNA TGTGCCAGTAGCTCCCGGGACAGGAGGTACTATGGCTACACCTTC. Its translation is CASSSRDRRYYGYTF.

The chain has TRBV29-1 and TRBJ1-2; 7 bases map to TRBD1. The V and J ends lost 7 bases and 6 bases, in that order; junction bases with no gene match: 5. The V gene's germline CDR1 is SQVTM and CDR2 ANQGSEA. This CDR3 comprises 11 residues. Here the CDR3 DNA reads TGCAGCGGAACAGGGGTGGATGGCTACACCTTC. It specifies CSGTGVDGYTF.

The chain has TRBV6-6 and TRBJ1-5, with a possible D match to TRBD1 (6 bases). This CDR3 has 15 amino acids. The V gene lost 4 bases and the J gene lost 2 bases, with 12 bases spanning the gap. The V gene's germline CDR1 is MNHNY and CDR2 SVGAGI (reference sequence). In DNA form, the CDR3 reads TGTGCCAGCAGTTTAGGACAGACGGGCAATCAGCCCCAGCATTTT. Its translation: CASSLGQTGNQPQHF.

The chain has TRBV6-5 and TRBJ2-1; 7 nucleotides line up with TRBD2. The germline CDR1 and CDR2 sequences are MNHEY and SVGAGI. The CDR3 contains 15 residues. Trimming at V came to 0 bases and at J to 5 bases, leaving 4 bases not matched to a gene. This chain's CDR3 is CASSYSGGINNEQFF. Written as DNA, the CDR3 is TGTGCCAGCAGTTACTCGGGGGGGATCAACAATGAGCAGTTCTTC.

The V and J genes are TRBV9 and TRBJ2-2; tentative D call: TRBD2 (6 bases). V gave up 3 bases and J gave up 1 base, with 10 bases separating them. CDR3 size: 15 residues. Germline CDR1 reads SGDLS; CDR2 reads YYNGEE. In DNA form, the CDR3 reads TGTGCCAGCAGCGGAGAGCGGGTGAACACCGGGGAGCTGTTTTTT. It codes for CASSGERVNTGELFF.

The CDR3 reads CASSPPLANEQFF. CDR3 nucleotides: TGTGCCAGCTCACCACCGCTAGCCAATGAGCAGTTCTTC. The chain joins TRBV18 to TRBJ2-1, with a weak D call TRBD2 (5 bases). The CDR3 totals 13 residues. Germline lookup yields CDR1 KGHSH and CDR2 LQKENI. V was shortened by 0 bases and J by 6 bases, with 6 bases between the two germline ends.

The chain employs TRBV10-3 and TRBJ1-5; 10 nucleotides align to TRBD1. CDR1 ENHRY and CDR2 SYGVKD come from the germline V gene. V lost 0 bases and J lost 7; bases outside the gene matches: 9. The CDR3 extends over 17 amino acids. Here the CDR3 DNA reads TGTGCCATCAGTGAGTCGACTCTGAGGGACAGGGGCCAGCCCCAGCATTTT. This gives the protein CAISESTLRDRGQPQHF.

This clone was recorded only once. The rearrangement links TRBV6-1 to TRBJ2-5; 11 nucleotides agree with TRBD2. Germline V gives CDR1 MNHNS, CDR2 SASEGT. This CDR3 spans 15 amino acids. With 8 bases clipped from V and 5 bases from J, the junction kept 10 bases outside the gene matches. The CDR3 coding sequence is TGTGCCAGCGGAGATAGCGGGGGGGCCAGGGAGACCCAGTACTTC. It yields the protein CASGDSGGARETQYF.

This sequence joins TRBV25-1 and TRBJ1-3; D possibly corresponds to TRBD1 (5 bases). Germline V CDR1 and CDR2: MGHDK, SYGVNS. The CDR3 is made up of 13 amino acids. The ends were cut back, 8 bases at V and 4 bases at J, with 12 bases in the middle. CDR3 DNA sequence: TGTGCCAGCCGGGGGGGTCCAGGAAACACCATATATTTT. This gives the protein CASRGGPGNTIYF.

This clone is medium-sized. The sample has other DNA sequences that encode this CDR3 too. The chain uses TRBV5-1 and TRBJ2-1; a possible D gene is TRBD2 (6 bases). Germline CDR1 reads SGHRS; CDR2 reads YFSETQ. The V and J ends lost 0 bases and 4 bases respectively, with 8 bases between them. The length of the CDR3 is 14 residues. The CDR3 loop reads CASSLGGGYNEQFF. As DNA, the CDR3 is TGCGCCAGCAGCTTGGGGGGAGGATACAATGAGCAGTTCTTC. The variable domain in full, completed from reference TRBV5-1 and TRBJ2-1, reads KAGVTQTPRYLIKTRGQQVTLSCSPISGHRSVSWYQQTPGQGLQFLFEYFSETQRNKGNFPGRFSGRQFSNSRSEMNVSTLELGDSALYLCASSLGGGYNEQFFGPGTRLTVL.

The chain uses TRBV29-1 and TRBJ2-1; 9 bases agree with TRBD2. The V and J ends lost 4 bases and 8 bases, in that order; junction bases with no gene match: 12. The length of the CDR3 is 15 residues. Germline V gives CDR1 SQVTM, CDR2 ANQGSEA. The CDR3 DNA reads as TGCAGCGTTGTCCCTAGCGGGGCCGTCGACGATGAGCAGTTCTTC. The encoded protein is CSVVPSGAVDDEQFF.

The V gene is TRBV9, the J gene TRBJ2-3; 7 bases agree with TRBD1. V shed 0 bases, J shed 4 bases, and the junction held 5 bases outside the gene matches. The CDR3 consists of 15 residues. Per germline, CDR1 SGDLS and CDR2 YYNGEE. CDR3 DNA: TGTGCCAGCAGCGTAGCGACAGGGTGGGCAGATACGCAGTATTTT. This sequence encodes CASSVATGWADTQYF.

The chain combines TRBV9 with TRBJ2-1; TRBD2 aligns across 9 bases. Germline trimming cut 4 bases from V and 7 bases from J; bases unmatched to any gene: 9. From germline, CDR1 is SGDLS and CDR2 YYNGEE. There are 15 residues in the CDR3. The CDR3 reads CASSMRGGRGNEQFF. The CDR3 bases are TGTGCCAGCAGCATGCGGGGGGGCCGGGGGAATGAGCAGTTCTTC. Complete variable domain (other parts from reference TRBV9 and TRBJ2-1): DSGVTQTPKHLITATGQRVTLRCSPRSGDLSVYWYQQSLDQGLQFLIQYYNGEERAKGNILERFSAQQFPDLHSELNLSSLELGDSALYFCASSMRGGRGNEQFFGPGTRLTVL.

Here the CDR3 reads CASSSERGGQETQYF. DNA of the CDR3: TGTGCCAGCAGCTCGGAGCGGGGGGGCCAAGAGACCCAGTACTTC. V gene TRBV5-4 combines with J gene TRBJ2-5; 10 nucleotides match TRBD2. This CDR3 contains 15 residues. Germline values: CDR1 SGHNT, CDR2 YYREEE (reference sequence). The junction had 3 bases not matched to a gene; V was cut back by 3 bases and J by 1 base.

The chain links TRBV7-9 to TRBJ2-3, with TRBD1 identical over 9 bases. The CDR3 consists of 15 residues. V dropped 5 bases and J dropped 0; count of bases not matched to a gene: 3. Germline V gene lookup returns CDR1 SEHNR and CDR2 FQNEAQ (reference sequence). CDR3 in DNA: TGTGCCAGCAGCGCCGGGACAGGGAGCACAGATACGCAGTATTTT. The encoded protein is CASSAGTGSTDTQYF.